The 2 T cell receptor beta chains below all came from one sample that was sequenced in a study of naive and memory T cell subsets. The beta constant-region primer was an equimolar mix of two oligonucleotides covering TRBC1 and TRBC2. TCRdb recomputed calls from the UMI-ligation and nested PCR reads with MiXCR, one row per CDR3 protein. The sample carries 120,000 to 150,000 distinct CDR3 sequences, 17% recorded once. The sample comprised naive CD4+ T cells from blood. The receptors originated from a human donor in good health.

This clonotype has just a few counts. V is TRBV28 and J is TRBJ2-3, with 7 bases aligning to TRBD2. The CDR3 length is 16 residues. In germline, CDR1 is MDHEN, CDR2 SYDVKM. The J segment lost 1 base and the V segment lost 3 bases, leaving 7 bases of the junction unmatched. The CDR3 sequence is CASSLHSGTGTDTQYF. The DNA of the CDR3 is TGTGCCAGCAGTTTGCACAGCGGGACTGGCACAGATACGCAGTATTTT.

J is TRBJ1-6 and V is TRBV9; D may be TRBD1 (6 bases). The CDR3 covers 15 residues. Germline V gives CDR1 SGDLS, CDR2 YYNGEE. Trimming shortened V by 3 bases and J by 5 bases, and 12 bases separated the two germline ends. CDR3 in amino acids: CASSASRQDNSPLHF. The CDR3 DNA is TGTGCCAGCAGCGCTAGTCGACAGGATAATTCACCCCTCCACTTT.